One and the same sample provided the 13 T cell receptor beta chains below, sequenced in a study of blood T cell repertoires in COVID-19. TCRdb's copy holds only in-frame clones and misses some; the assay was immunoSEQ multiplex PCR. In the table there are around 200,000 clones, 87% of which are singletons. Sequences were obtained from PBMCs or T cells enriched from blood (not recorded which). The receptors were sampled from a young man with acute COVID-19.

This chain joins TRBV12-3 or TRBV12-4 and TRBJ2-7, with a weak D call TRBD2 (5 bases). This CDR3 has 11 residues. V lost 6 bases to trimming and J lost 3 bases, with 6 bases between them. CDR3 protein: CASSRDYEQYF. CDR3 sequence (DNA): TGTGCCAGCAGCCGGGACTACGAGCAGTACTTC.

V gene TRBV14 combines with J gene TRBJ1-1, with 8 bases matching TRBD1. The CDR3 runs to 17 residues. CDR1 SGHDN and CDR2 FVKESK come from the germline V gene. V lost 1 base, J lost 1 base, and 8 bases stayed unmatched. The DNA of the CDR3 is TGTGCCAGCAGCCAAGGGATCCGGACAGGGCGGAACACTGAAGCTTTCTTT. Translating gives CASSQGIRTGRNTEAFF.

This chain joins TRBV27 and TRBJ1-4; 9 bases are a match to TRBD1. The CDR3 runs to 16 residues. Germline assignment: CDR1 MNHEY and CDR2 SMNVEV (reference sequence). The junction had 9 bases not matched to a gene; V was cut back by 5 bases and J by 5 bases. The CDR3 region has the DNA TGTGCCAGCAGTCGGGACAGGGCAGGGGGAAATGAAAAACTGTTTTTT. Translated, it gives CASSRDRAGGNEKLFF.

The genes are TRBV27 and TRBJ1-5; D is ambiguous. V was clipped by 5 bases and J by 1 base, with 12 bases between them. Germline values: CDR1 MNHEY, CDR2 SMNVEV (reference sequence). CDR3 length equals 15 residues. DNA of the CDR3: TGTGCCAGCAGTCCTCAGACGGGGAGCAATCAGCCCCAGCATTTT. It is translated as CASSPQTGSNQPQHF.

V usage is TRBV5-4 and J usage is TRBJ2-2; TRBD2 aligns across 14 bases. The V segment lost 4 bases and the J segment 1 base; nucleotides outside the gene matches: 12. Per germline, CDR1 SGHNT and CDR2 YYREEE (reference sequence). CDR3 length equals 20 residues. The CDR3 here is CASSRIPTGTSGGNTGELFF. CDR3 bases: TGTGCCAGCAGCCGAATCCCGACCGGGACTAGCGGGGGGAACACCGGGGAGCTGTTTTTT. Full variable domain (missing parts from reference TRBV5-4 and TRBJ2-2): ETGVTQSPTHLIKTRGQQVTLRCSSQSGHNTVSWYQQALGQGPQFIFQYYREEENGRGNFPPRFSGLQFPNYSSELNVNALELDDSALYLCASSRIPTGTSGGNTGELFFGEGSRLTVL.

This chain joins TRBV19 and TRBJ2-3; 8 bases are shared with TRBD1. The junction had 5 bases not matched to a gene; V was cut back by 4 bases and J by 2 bases. The CDR3 has 15 residues. Germline V gene lookup returns CDR1 LNHDA and CDR2 SQIVND (reference sequence). As DNA, the CDR3 is TGTGCCAGTAGTAAGGGGACAGGAGACACAGATACGCAGTATTTT. It specifies CASSKGTGDTDTQYF.

The chain carries TRBV24-1 and TRBJ2-4; D perhaps matches TRBD1 (6 bases). This CDR3 contains 12 residues. Germline CDR1 reads KGHDR; CDR2 reads SFDVKD. The V end was cut by 9 bases, the J end by 4 bases, with 9 bases between. The CDR3 here is CATADRKNIQYF. For the CDR3, the DNA is TGTGCCACCGCGGACAGAAAAAACATTCAGTACTTC.

This clone was counted at least ten times. The chain is built from TRBV4-2 and TRBJ2-1; TRBD1 might be the D (5 bases). Trimming removed 2 bases at V and 8 bases at J, with 10 bases between. CDR1 LGHNA and CDR2 YNFKEQ come from the germline V gene. The CDR3 has 13 amino acids. CDR3 nucleotide sequence: TGTGCCAGCAGCCAACGTGGGGCCGATGAGCAGTTCTTC. It translates to CASSQRGADEQFF.

The rearrangement uses TRBV27 and TRBJ2-7; D gene unclear. The CDR3 length is 12 residues. V shed 6 bases and J shed 2 bases, with 8 bases lying between them. Germline loops: CDR1 MNHEY, CDR2 SMNVEV (reference sequence). CDR3 nucleotides: TGTGCCAGCAGGTCTGGAGCCTACGAGCAGTACTTC. It translates to CASRSGAYEQYF.

This clone was detected only once. This chain uses TRBV4-2 with TRBJ1-3; 8 bases fit TRBD1. CDR3 length: 16 residues. From germline, CDR1 is LGHNA and CDR2 YNFKEQ. J was trimmed by 2 bases and V by 3 bases; bases with no gene match: 6. For the CDR3, the DNA is TGTGCCAGCAGCCAGGATAGCAGGGGGCCTGGAAACACCATATATTTT. This translates into CASSQDSRGPGNTIYF.

The chain couples TRBV28 to TRBJ1-2; D unclear. Germline V gene lookup returns CDR1 MDHEN and CDR2 SYDVKM. The CDR3 sequence is 11 residues long. V lost 6 bases and J 4 bases, leaving 6 bases between the germline ends. DNA of the CDR3: TGTGCCAGCAGCCCGGGCTATGGCTACACCTTC. Translation: CASSPGYGYTF.

This rearrangement joins TRBV19 to TRBJ2-1, with D uncertain. In germline, CDR1 is LNHDA, CDR2 SQIVND (reference sequence). The CDR3 is 16 residues long. V lost 1 base and J 2 bases, leaving 12 bases between the germline ends. CDR3 in amino acids: CASSIVSDTPYNEQFF. As DNA, the CDR3 is TGTGCCAGTAGTATAGTTTCCGACACACCCTACAATGAGCAGTTCTTC.

The chain carries TRBV28 and TRBJ1-2; TRBD1 matches 7 bases. Germline values: CDR1 MDHEN, CDR2 SYDVKM. The junction had 11 bases not matched to a gene; V was cut back by 4 bases and J by 0 bases. The CDR3 totals 17 residues. CDR3 residues: CASSSYRGAPTNYGYTF. The CDR3 nucleotides read TGTGCCAGCAGTTCTTACAGGGGTGCCCCAACTAACTATGGCTACACCTTC.